This TCR beta chain was captured by sequencing in a study of T cells in Graves' hyperthyroidism and ophthalmopathy. RNA transcripts served as the template for amplifying TCR beta CDR3 regions. With the HTBI primer set, the TCR CDR3 went through a first round of RT-PCR. Via MiXCR, TCRdb re-called the multiplex PCR reads, giving one row per CDR3 protein. The sample yields roughly 640,000 distinct CDR3 sequences, approximately 15% seen once. Study-wide results and limits: Model output signaled ophthalmopathy a median approximately 6 months ahead of onset.

This CDR3 has 15 residues. V lost 5 bases, J lost 5 bases, and 7 bases stayed unmatched. Looked up from germline, CDR1 is SGHTA and CDR2 is FQGTGA. This clonotype was seen a handful of times. Its antigen is currently unknown. The study excluded patients with uncontrolled infection, other autoimmune disease, pregnancy or lactation. For the diagnoses, clinical symptoms, serum thyroxine and TRAb, thyroid ultrasound and orbital computed tomography were used. The PBMCs studied were ones that came from 10 ml fresh peripheral blood. The specimen sequenced was blood. The chain links TRBV7-3 to TRBJ2-1; 9 positions agree with TRBD2. The TCR originated in a woman aged 40 to 55 with Graves' ophthalmopathy. CDR3 bases: TGTGCCAGCAGCCTAAGCGGGGGGACGAACAATGAGCAGTTCTTC. Its protein is CASSLSGGTNNEQFF.